This record looks at one T cell receptor (beta chain) sequence and its context. The antigen remains unidentified. The PCR made use of 60 Vbeta and 13 Jbeta primers. TCRdb's table, derived via immunoSEQ multiplex PCR, lists solely in-frame clones and lacks some. In the table there are about 200,000 clones, 83% of which are singletons. Losses at the gene ends were 0 bases for V and 6 bases for J; bases not matched to a gene: 8. The CDR3 contains 17 residues. Germline assignment: CDR1 LGHNA and CDR2 YNFKEQ. This entry belongs to a study of cytomegalovirus exposure and HLA in healthy donors. Study-level information: Earlier sequencing of about 179 million T cells yielded around 100 million unique TCR beta sequences.

Findings and limits, study-wide: Rarity held for most TCR sequences, but there were some public TCRs that occurred in many donors. The study put under 200 TCR beta chains on its list as cytomegalovirus-associated. High sensitivity and specificity were reportedly achieved when the classifier diagnosed cytomegalovirus status.

The chain combines TRBV4-2 with TRBJ2-2; 9 nucleotides line up with TRBD2. The source material was PBMCs. The receptor's source is a girl aged 10 to 17 in good health and CMV-seronegative. The CDR3 is CASSQESSGLASGELFF. As DNA, the CDR3 is TGTGCCAGCAGCCAAGAATCCTCGGGACTAGCTTCCGGGGAGCTGTTTTTT.